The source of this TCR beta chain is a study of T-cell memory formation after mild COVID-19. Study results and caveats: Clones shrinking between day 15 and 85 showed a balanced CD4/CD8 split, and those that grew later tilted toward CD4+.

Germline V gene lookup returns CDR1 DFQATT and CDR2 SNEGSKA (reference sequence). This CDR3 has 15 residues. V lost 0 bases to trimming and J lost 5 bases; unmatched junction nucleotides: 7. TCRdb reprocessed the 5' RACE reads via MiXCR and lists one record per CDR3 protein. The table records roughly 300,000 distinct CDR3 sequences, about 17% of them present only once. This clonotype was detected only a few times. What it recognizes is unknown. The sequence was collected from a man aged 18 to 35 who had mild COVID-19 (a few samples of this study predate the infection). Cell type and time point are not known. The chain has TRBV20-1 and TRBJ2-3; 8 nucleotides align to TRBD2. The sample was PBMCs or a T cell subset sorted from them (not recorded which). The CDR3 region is CSARESGLVLDTQYF. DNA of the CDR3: TGCAGTGCTAGAGAATCGGGACTAGTTTTAGATACGCAGTATTTT.